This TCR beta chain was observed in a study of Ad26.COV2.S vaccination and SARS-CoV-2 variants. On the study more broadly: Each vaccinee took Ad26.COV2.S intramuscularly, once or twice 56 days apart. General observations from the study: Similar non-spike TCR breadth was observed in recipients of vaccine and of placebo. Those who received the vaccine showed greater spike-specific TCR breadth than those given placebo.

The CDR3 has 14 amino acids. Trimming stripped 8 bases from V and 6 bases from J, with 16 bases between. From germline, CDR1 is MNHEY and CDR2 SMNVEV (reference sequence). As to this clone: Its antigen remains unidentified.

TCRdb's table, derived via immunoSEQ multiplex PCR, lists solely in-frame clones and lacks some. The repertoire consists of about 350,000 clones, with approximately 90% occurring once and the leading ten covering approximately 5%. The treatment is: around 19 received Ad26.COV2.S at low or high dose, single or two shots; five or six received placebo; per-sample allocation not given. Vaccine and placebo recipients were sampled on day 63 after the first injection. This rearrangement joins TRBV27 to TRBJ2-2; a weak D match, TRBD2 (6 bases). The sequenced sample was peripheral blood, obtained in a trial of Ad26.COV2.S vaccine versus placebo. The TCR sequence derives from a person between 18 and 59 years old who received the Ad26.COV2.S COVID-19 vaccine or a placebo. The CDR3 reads CASGPEWGAGELFF. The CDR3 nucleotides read TGTGCCAGCGGACCTGAATGGGGGGCCGGGGAGCTGTTTTTT.